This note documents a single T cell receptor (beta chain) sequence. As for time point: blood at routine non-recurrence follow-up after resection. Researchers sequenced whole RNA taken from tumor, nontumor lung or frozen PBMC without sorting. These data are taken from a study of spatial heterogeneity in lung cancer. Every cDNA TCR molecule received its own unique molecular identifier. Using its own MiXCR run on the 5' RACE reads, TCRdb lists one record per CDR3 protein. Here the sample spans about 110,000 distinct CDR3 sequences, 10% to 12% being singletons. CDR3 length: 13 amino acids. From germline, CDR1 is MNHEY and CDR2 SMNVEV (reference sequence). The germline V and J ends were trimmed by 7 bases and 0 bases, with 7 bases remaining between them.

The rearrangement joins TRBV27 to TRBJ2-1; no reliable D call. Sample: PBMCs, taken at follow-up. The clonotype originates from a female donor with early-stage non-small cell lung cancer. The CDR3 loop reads CASIPSSYNEQFF. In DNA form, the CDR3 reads TGTGCCAGCATCCCGAGCTCCTACAATGAGCAGTTCTTC.